Below are 27 T cell receptor beta chains sequenced from a single sample in a study of blood T cells in healthy people across ages. Primers used in a second PCR of roughly 6 to 12 cycles were a sample-barcoded 5' primer and a J-beta primer mix. A single record per CDR3 protein comes from TCRdb applying MiXCR to the 5' RACE reads. Here the sample spans roughly 1,700,000 distinct CDR3 sequences, approximately 30% being singletons. Sequences were obtained from blood. These receptors were collected from a woman aged 25 to 39 in good health.

The chain couples TRBV12-3 or TRBV12-4 to TRBJ1-1; D is possibly TRBD1 (6 bases). V lost 5 bases and J lost 0, with 16 bases in between. This CDR3 contains 16 residues. This chain's CDR3 is CASSPWTENMNTEAFF. CDR3 sequence (DNA): TGTGCCAGCAGTCCCTGGACAGAGAACATGAACACTGAAGCTTTCTTT.

The chain joins TRBV29-1 to TRBJ1-1, with unresolved D. The V gene's germline CDR1 is SQVTM and CDR2 ANQGSEA. V was shortened by 7 bases and J by 1 base, with 16 bases between the two germline ends. The CDR3 length is 14 residues. The CDR3: CSGRPRGENTEAFF. DNA for the CDR3: TGCAGCGGGCGGCCCCGGGGTGAGAACACTGAAGCTTTCTTT.

This clonotype has only a few counts. The chain couples TRBV21-1 to TRBJ2-5; whether TRBD1, the table's D call, matches the DNA was not checked. The DNA end lines up better with TRBJ2-7; the J call may be wrong. TRBV21-1 is a documented pseudogene. The CDR3 sequence is 14 residues long. The CDR3 reads CASSPSDRGDEQYF. CDR3 sequence (DNA): TGTGCCAGTAGCCCCTCGGACAGGGGTGACGAGCAGTACTTC.

This chain uses TRBV20-1 with TRBJ1-5; 7 nucleotides line up with TRBD1. V gave up 6 bases and J gave up 5 bases; unmatched junction bases: 7. The CDR3 covers 13 residues. Looked up from germline, CDR1 is DFQATT and CDR2 is SNEGSKA (reference sequence). CDR3 in DNA: TGCAGTGCGGCCAGGGGGAGGGATCAGCCCCAGCATTTT. Translating it yields CSAARGRDQPQHF.

This clonotype was seen only once. Since a much larger clone is just one base distant, this may be a read error. The V and J genes are TRBV10-3 and TRBJ1-2, with D possibly being TRBD1 (5 bases). The V and J ends lost 2 bases and 8 bases respectively, with 21 bases between them. Germline lookup yields CDR1 ENHRY and CDR2 SYGVKD. The CDR3 is made up of 16 amino acids. The CDR3 here is CAISEATGAAKGGYTF. The CDR3 nucleotides are TGTGCCATCAGTGAGGCCACCGGGGCAGCAAAAGGAGGCTACACCTTC.

V is TRBV5-1 and J is TRBJ1-2; maybe TRBD1 (6 bases). Germline V CDR1 and CDR2: SGHRS, YFSETQ. V lost 1 base to trimming and J lost 8 bases, with 15 bases between them. This CDR3 contains 14 residues. CDR3 sequence reads: CASSLTGPLEGYTF. CDR3 DNA: TGCGCCAGCAGCTTGACAGGGCCATTGGAGGGCTACACCTTC.

The rearrangement joins TRBV7-9 to TRBJ2-5; 8 nucleotides line up with TRBD2. The CDR3 extends over 17 amino acids. V gave up 5 bases and J gave up 6 bases; unmatched junction bases: 17. The germline V gene has CDR1 SEHNR and CDR2 FQNEAQ (reference sequence). CDR3: CASSRGTSGPFEKTQYF. CDR3 in DNA: TGTGCCAGCAGCCGGGGAACTAGCGGACCCTTCGAAAAGACCCAGTACTTC.

The sample holds many counts of this clonotype. V usage is TRBV5-1 and J usage is TRBJ2-7; 8 nucleotides agree with TRBD1. There are 14 residues in the CDR3. Germline V gives CDR1 SGHRS, CDR2 YFSETQ. With V trimmed by 5 bases and J by 2 bases, 6 bases remained unmatched. The CDR3 loop reads CASSRTGPPYEQYF. For the CDR3, the DNA is TGCGCCAGCAGTAGGACAGGGCCCCCCTACGAGCAGTACTTC.

The chain joins TRBV4-2 to TRBJ2-5; D is uncertain. V lost 9 bases and J lost 11, with 19 bases in between. The CDR3 extends over 12 amino acids. Germline V gene sequence: CDR1 LGHNA, CDR2 YNFKEQ. CDR3: CASSTLWDEQYF. The CDR3 coding sequence is TGTGCCAGTAGCACACTTTGGGATGAGCAGTACTTC.

As to this clonotype: This could be a read error, since a much larger clone is one nucleotide away. The CDR3, as DNA: TGCACCAGCAGCTTTGGCGGGCAGCTATACGAGCAGTACTTC. It is translated as CTSSFGGQLYEQYF. The chain uses TRBV5-1 and TRBJ2-7, with D possibly matching TRBD2 (5 bases). Germline CDR1 is SGHRS and CDR2 is YFSETQ. CDR3 length: 14 residues.

This chain connects TRBV30 to TRBJ2-1, with a weak D call TRBD2 (7 bases). Germline assignment: CDR1 GTSNPN and CDR2 SVGIG (reference sequence). V lost 8 bases, J lost 0 bases, and 17 bases lay in between. There are 15 residues in the CDR3. Written as DNA, the CDR3 is TGTGCCAGCACCGCGGGGGCCGGCTCCTACAATGAGCAGTTCTTC. Protein sequence: CASTAGAGSYNEQFF.

V and J are TRBV7-2 and TRBJ2-7; D ambiguous. Trimming stripped 5 bases from V and 2 bases from J, with 13 bases between. The CDR3 covers 14 residues. CDR1 SGHTA and CDR2 FQGNSA come from the germline V gene. In DNA, the CDR3 is TGTGCCAGCAGCCCTTTAGGATACACCTACGAGCAGTACTTC. As protein: CASSPLGYTYEQYF.

Details on this clonotype: A read error is possible here, since a much larger clone lies one base away. V is TRBV6-1 and J is TRBJ2-5, with 10 bases lining up with TRBD2. CDR1 and CDR2 from the germline V gene are MNHNS and SASEGT. V shed 2 bases and J 11 bases; nucleotides not matched to a gene: 14. CDR3 length equals 16 residues. CDR3 coding DNA: TGTGCCAGCAGTGAATCTGAGCGGGGGGGCGCATATGAGCAGTACTTC. It specifies CASSESERGGAYEQYF.

This chain connects TRBV25-1 to TRBJ2-5; D possibly uses TRBD1 or TRBD2 (5 bases each). The V end lost 4 bases, the J end lost 5 bases, and 8 bases lay between the germline ends. The CDR3 is 12 residues long. Germline assignment: CDR1 MGHDK and CDR2 SYGVNS. In DNA form, the CDR3 reads TGTGCCAGCAGTGCCTGGGGGGAGACCCAGTACTTC. This sequence encodes CASSAWGETQYF. Based on the CDR3 plus reference TRBV25-1 and TRBJ2-5, the full variable domain is EADIYQTPRYLVIGTGKKITLECSQTMGHDKMYWYQQDPGMELHLIHYSYGVNSTEKGDLSSESTVSRIRTEHFPLTLESARPSHTSQYLCASSAWGETQYFGPGTRLLVL.

In its sample, this clonotype was seen once. A much larger clone lies a single base off, so this may be a read error. The rearrangement joins TRBV20-1 to TRBJ2-1, with 12 bases aligning to TRBD2. V gave up 6 bases and J gave up 4 bases; unmatched junction bases: 7. CDR3 length: 15 residues. Germline V gene data show CDR1 as DFQATT and CDR2 as SNEGSKA (reference sequence). CDR3: CSAPGLAGSYNEQFF. Written as DNA, the CDR3 is TGCAGTGCCCCTGGACTAGCGGGGAGTTACAATGAGCAGTTCTTC.

This clonotype has a count of ten or more. This chain joins TRBV4-1 and TRBJ2-7; a possible D gene is TRBD1 (5 bases). The germline CDR1 and CDR2 sequences are MGHRA and YSYEKL. V was shortened by 2 bases and J by 4 bases, with 12 bases between the two germline ends. The CDR3 length is 14 residues. The DNA for the CDR3 is TGCGCCAGCAGCCAAAGTCTAAAGGGGTACGAGCAGTACTTC. Amino acids: CASSQSLKGYEQYF.

The chain links TRBV7-6 to TRBJ2-5, with TRBD1 matching 7 bases. CDR3 length: 14 residues. The ends lost 7 bases at V and 3 bases at J; junction bases unmatched: 8. Germline assignment: CDR1 SGHVS and CDR2 FNYEAQ. The CDR3 sequence is CASNPDRRKETQYF. CDR3 DNA: TGTGCCAGCAACCCGGACAGGCGGAAAGAGACCCAGTACTTC.

The chain is built from TRBV6-2 or TRBV6-3 and TRBJ2-1; D is unresolved. Germline V gene sequence: CDR1 MNHEY, CDR2 SVGEGT. The CDR3 length is 14 residues. V was clipped by 3 bases and J by 6 bases, with 12 bases between them. CDR3 residues: CASSYGLQPNEQFF. The CDR3 nucleotides read TGTGCCAGCAGTTATGGGCTCCAACCCAATGAGCAGTTCTTC.

A remark on this clonotype: At one end the junction does not follow the germline gene, possibly because of a read error. The genes are TRBV27 and TRBJ2-1, with 10 bases that match TRBD1. In germline, CDR1 is MNHEY, CDR2 SMNVEV (reference sequence). This CDR3 is 13 amino acids long. The CDR3 sequence is CACGRQGANEQFF. DNA of the CDR3: TGCGCTTGTGGGAGACAGGGGGCGAATGAGCAGTTCTTC.

In DNA, the CDR3 is TGCGCCAGCAGCTCCCAGGGGGAATATGGCTACACCTTC. Amino acid sequence: CASSSQGEYGYTF. The V and J genes are TRBV5-1 and TRBJ1-2, with 7 bases matching TRBD1. V lost 3 bases to trimming and J lost 5 bases; unmatched junction nucleotides: 4. The CDR3 consists of 13 residues. Germline CDR1 and CDR2: SGHRS and YFSETQ. The complete variable domain, with remaining parts taken from reference TRBV5-1 and TRBJ1-2, reads KAGVTQTPRYLIKTRGQQVTLSCSPISGHRSVSWYQQTPGQGLQFLFEYFSETQRNKGNFPGRFSGRQFSNSRSEMNVSTLELGDSALYLCASSSQGEYGYTFGSGTRLTVV.

This clonotype was counted at least ten times. The chain combines TRBV7-3 with TRBJ1-2, with 8 positions matching TRBD1. The junction had 7 bases not matched to a gene; V was cut back by 6 bases and J by 7 bases. From germline, CDR1 is SGHTA and CDR2 FQGTGA. CDR3 length: 13 amino acids. The CDR3 reads CASRSGGRSGYTF. CDR3 nucleotides: TGTGCCAGCAGGTCAGGGGGCAGGAGTGGCTACACCTTC.

This clonotype was recorded once. This may come from a read error, since a much larger clone is one base off. The gene calls are TRBV20-1 and TRBJ2-1; maybe TRBD1 (6 bases). CDR1 and CDR2 (germline): DFQATT, SNEGSKA (reference sequence). V was cut by 8 bases and J by 1 base, with 15 bases left in between. CDR3 size: 14 residues. CDR3: CSTYMTGSYNEQFF. The CDR3 DNA reads TGCAGTACTTATATGACAGGTTCCTACAATGAGCAGTTCTTC.

DNA of the CDR3: TGCAGCGCCACGGGCACAGGGGGAGGAAACTATGGCTACACCTTC. It is translated as CSATGTGGGNYGYTF. The chain links TRBV29-1 to TRBJ1-2; TRBD1 aligns across 8 bases. The CDR3 has 15 residues. The ends lost 7 bases at V and 2 bases at J; junction bases unmatched: 12. Germline V gene sequence: CDR1 SQVTM, CDR2 ANQGSEA.

The CDR3 nucleotides read TGTGCCAGCAGCTTGTACCACGAGCAGTACTTC. Translated: CASSLYHEQYF. The V and J genes are TRBV5-5 and TRBJ2-7, with unresolved D. The germline CDR1 and CDR2 sequences are SGHKS and YYEKEE (reference sequence). The CDR3 loop spans 11 amino acids. Trimming took off 1 base at V and 5 bases at J, with 4 bases between the two ends.

This clonotype was seen many times. The chain recombines TRBV29-1 with TRBJ2-1; a possible D gene is TRBD1 (5 bases). Germline V CDR1 and CDR2: SQVTM, ANQGSEA. V lost 4 bases, J lost 3 bases, and 7 bases lay in between. There are 12 residues in the CDR3. CDR3 DNA sequence: TGCAGCGTTGCGACAGACTACAATGAGCAGTTCTTC. It encodes CSVATDYNEQFF.

This rearrangement joins TRBV5-1 to TRBJ2-7, with D unresolved. Trimming stripped 3 bases from V and 4 bases from J, with 17 bases between. Per germline, CDR1 SGHRS and CDR2 YFSETQ. The CDR3 consists of 15 residues. This CDR3 is CASSWEGTTYYEQYF. The CDR3, as DNA: TGCGCCAGCAGCTGGGAAGGCACCACTTATTACGAGCAGTACTTC.

The V gene is TRBV20-1, the J gene TRBJ1-2; 9 bases are shared with TRBD1. CDR3 length: 13 residues. Per the germline V gene, CDR1 is DFQATT and CDR2 is SNEGSKA (reference sequence). Unmatched junction bases numbered 8, after V lost 5 bases and J lost 7 bases. The CDR3 here is CSASGTGNTGYTF. CDR3 bases: TGCAGTGCTTCCGGGACAGGGAATACTGGCTACACCTTC.